This T cell receptor (beta chain) is drawn from a study of CD8+ T cells in alopecia areata. Study in general: Oral tofacitinib, 5 to 10 mg twice daily, was given in an open-label trial. Broader study findings: With tofacitinib ongoing, many expanded lesional clones persisted in both scalp and blood.

The treatment: oral pan-JAK inhibitor, 5-10 mg twice daily. The CDR3 runs to 14 residues. V was clipped by 4 bases and J by 2 bases; unmatched bases: 5. The V gene's germline CDR1 is SGHRS and CDR2 YFSETQ. Extraction and reverse transcription of RNA yielded cDNA as the sequencing template. TCRdb's table, derived via immunoSEQ multiplex PCR, lists solely in-frame clones and lacks some. The table has roughly 210,000 clones, around 43% seen once. About this clone: Its specificity is not known. The sample holds other DNA sequences that translate to the same CDR3.

The sequence was obtained from a human donor with alopecia areata. The sample was CD4+ T cells sorted from blood, taken at approximately week 36, from a patient treated with tofacitinib. The chain links TRBV5-1 to TRBJ2-5, with 7 bases aligning to TRBD1. CDR3 residues: CASSLTGIQETQYF. The DNA of the CDR3 is TGCGCCAGCAGCCTGACAGGGATTCAAGAGACCCAGTACTTC.